These 21 T cell receptor beta chains originate from one sample sequenced in a study of blood T cell repertoires in COVID-19. TCRdb's table, derived via immunoSEQ multiplex PCR, lists solely in-frame clones and lacks some. In the table there are about 270,000 clones, less than 85% of which are singletons. The specimen sequenced was peripheral blood. These receptors all stem from a human donor with COVID-19, enrolled during active disease. The donor label of this sample is uncertain.

V usage is TRBV6-6 and J usage is TRBJ2-1, with 10 bases fitting TRBD1. After removal of 7 bases from V and 4 bases from J, the junction contained 4 bases not matched to a gene. In germline, CDR1 is MNHNY, CDR2 SVGAGI (reference sequence). CDR3 length: 14 amino acids. In nucleotides, the CDR3 is TGTGCCAGCATCCGGGACAGGGGATACAATGAGCAGTTCTTC. Translation: CASIRDRGYNEQFF.

The DNA for the CDR3 is TGTGCCACCAGTGATCCCGCGACGGCGGGAGGTGGCTACACCTTC. It encodes CATSDPATAGGGYTF. This chain uses TRBV24-1 with TRBJ1-2; D remains ambiguous. Germline V gives CDR1 KGHDR, CDR2 SFDVKD. CDR3 length equals 15 residues. The V end was cut by 3 bases, the J end by 7 bases, with 17 bases between.

The chain is built from TRBV4-1 and TRBJ2-7, with 7 bases aligning to TRBD1. The CDR3 consists of 14 residues. Germline V lookup: CDR1 MGHRA, CDR2 YSYEKL. V was pared by 0 bases and J by 4 bases, with 3 bases of the junction left unmatched. As DNA, the CDR3 is TGCGCCAGCAGCCAAGAATGGGACAGATACGAGCAGTACTTC. It specifies CASSQEWDRYEQYF.

The V call is TRBV10-3, the J call TRBJ1-1, with 8 nucleotides matching TRBD1. CDR3 length equals 14 residues. V gave up 6 bases and J gave up 2 bases; unmatched junction bases: 5. Per the germline V gene, CDR1 is ENHRY and CDR2 is SYGVKD. The CDR3 DNA sequence: TGTGCCATCAGGGACAGGGAAGGAAACACTGAAGCTTTCTTT. Translating it yields CAIRDREGNTEAFF.

The genes are TRBV29-1 and TRBJ2-3; 8 bases map to TRBD2. CDR3 size: 14 residues. CDR1 is SQVTM and CDR2 is ANQGSEA in the germline V gene. V shed 6 bases, J shed 4 bases, and the junction held 9 bases outside the gene matches. The CDR3 nucleotides are TGCAGCGTGGGGGAGCGGGAGTCGTCAGATACGCAGTATTTT. Protein product: CSVGERESSDTQYF.

The chain uses TRBV28 and TRBJ2-7, with D possibly being TRBD1 (5 bases). Looked up from germline, CDR1 is MDHEN and CDR2 is SYDVKM. With 8 bases removed from V and 4 bases from J, the gap between germline ends came to 15 bases. This CDR3 region has 13 residues. CDR3 DNA sequence: TGTGCCAGCGGTGAGGCAGGGCGATACGAGCAGTACTTC. This translates into CASGEAGRYEQYF.

For the CDR3, the DNA is TGTGCCAGCAGTTACTCAACTCGAGGAAGTCTTGAAGCTTTCTTT. It specifies CASSYSTRGSLEAFF. J is TRBJ1-1 and V is TRBV6-5; D is uncertain. The CDR3 extends over 15 amino acids. Per the germline V gene, CDR1 is MNHEY and CDR2 is SVGAGI. V shed 0 bases and J shed 7 bases, with 15 bases lying between them.

The chain uses TRBV12-5 and TRBJ2-7, with 12 bases aligning to TRBD2. V was pared by 5 bases and J by 9 bases, with 17 bases of the junction left unmatched. The CDR3 covers 17 residues. Germline CDR1 reads LGHNT; CDR2 reads FRNRAP. CDR3 in DNA: TGTGCTAGTGGTACCGAAACCCGGCTAGCGGGAGGGGGGGTGCAGTACTTC. This translates into CASGTETRLAGGGVQYF.

This CDR3 reads CASSGDRAGGYTF. CDR3 nucleotides: TGTGCCAGCAGCGGGGATCGGGCAGGTGGCTACACCTTC. The rearrangement uses TRBV12-3 or TRBV12-4 and TRBJ1-2; D remains unclear. The germline V and J ends were trimmed by 6 bases and 7 bases, with 15 bases remaining between them. CDR3 length equals 13 residues.

This chain uses TRBV15 with TRBJ1-2; D gene unclear. Deletions cut 8 bases from V and 12 bases from J, with 22 bases between. CDR1 is LNHNV, CDR2 YYDKDF, per germline (reference sequence). The CDR3 contains 13 residues. The CDR3 DNA follows: TGTGCCACCTCCACCAGCGGAGGGCCGCAAGACACCTTC. This sequence encodes CATSTSGGPQDTF. The complete variable domain, with remaining parts taken from reference TRBV15 and TRBJ1-2, reads DAMVIQNPRYQVTQFGKPVTLSCSQTLNHNVMYWYQQKSSQAPKLLFHYYDKDFNNEADTPDNFQSRRPNTSFCFLDIRSPGLGDTAMYLCATSTSGGPQDTFGSGTRLTVV.

V and J are TRBV5-4 and TRBJ2-4; 8 bases line up with TRBD2. Trimming at V came to 2 bases and at J to 2 bases, leaving 3 bases not matched to a gene. Germline CDR1 is SGHNT and CDR2 is YYREEE (reference sequence). The CDR3 extends over 15 amino acids. The CDR3 here is CASSLAGESKNIQYF. The CDR3 DNA sequence: TGTGCCAGCAGCTTAGCGGGAGAGTCCAAAAACATTCAGTACTTC.

The rearrangement links TRBV28 to TRBJ1-1, with 8 bases identical to TRBD1. V shed 6 bases and J 4 bases; nucleotides not matched to a gene: 13. The CDR3 has 16 residues. Germline V gives CDR1 MDHEN, CDR2 SYDVKM. CDR3 nucleotides: TGTGCCAGCAGCCCTGGGGACAGGCTCCGGGGCACTGAAGCTTTCTTT. It yields the protein CASSPGDRLRGTEAFF. Full variable domain (outside the CDR3, taken from reference TRBV28 and TRBJ1-1): DVKVTQSSRYLVKRTGEKVFLECVQDMDHENMFWYRQDPGLGLRLIYFSYDVKMKEKGDIPEGYSVSREKKERFSLILESASTNQTSMYLCASSPGDRLRGTEAFFGQGTRLTVV.

V and J are TRBV7-2 and TRBJ2-3; 8 positions agree with TRBD2. CDR1 is SGHTA, CDR2 FQGNSA, per germline. The CDR3 extends over 14 amino acids. V shed 2 bases, J shed 4 bases, and the junction held 2 bases outside the gene matches. The CDR3 loop reads CASSLTREADTQYF. Here the CDR3 DNA reads TGTGCCAGCAGCTTAACGCGGGAGGCAGATACGCAGTATTTT.

The chain is built from TRBV28 and TRBJ1-2; D is possibly TRBD1 (5 bases). CDR3 length equals 12 residues. Germline V gene sequence: CDR1 MDHEN, CDR2 SYDVKM. The germline V and J ends were trimmed by 5 bases and 8 bases, with 12 bases remaining between them. In nucleotides, the CDR3 is TGTGCCAGCAGTCTATCAGGGTTCGGCTACACCTTC. This gives the protein CASSLSGFGYTF.

The rearrangement joins TRBV7-6 to TRBJ2-7; D gene ambiguous. V lost 1 base, J lost 3 bases, and 7 bases lay in between. The CDR3 is 13 amino acids. The V gene's germline CDR1 is SGHVS and CDR2 FNYEAQ. CDR3 sequence (DNA): TGTGCCAGCAGCTTAGGTCGCAGCTACGAGCAGTACTTC. Translation: CASSLGRSYEQYF.

CDR3 bases: TGTGCCAGCAGCCAATCTCAGGGGTTTGTGACTGAAGCTTTCTTT. This codes for CASSQSQGFVTEAFF. The chain carries TRBV14 and TRBJ1-1; D perhaps matches TRBD1 (6 bases). Germline loops: CDR1 SGHDN, CDR2 FVKESK. This CDR3 has 15 amino acids. V dropped 2 bases and J dropped 5 bases, with 15 bases sitting between them.

CDR3 sequence: CASSLSSAGGNGQFF. In nucleotides, the CDR3 is TGTGCCAGCAGCTTAAGTTCAGCGGGAGGAAACGGGCAGTTCTTC. The genes are TRBV7-6 and TRBJ2-1, with 9 bases lining up with TRBD2. This CDR3 is built from 15 residues. Germline loops: CDR1 SGHVS, CDR2 FNYEAQ. V lost 2 bases and J lost 12; bases outside the gene matches: 11. The full variable domain, rest sourced from reference TRBV7-6 and TRBJ2-1, is GAGVSQSPRYKVTKRGQDVALRCDPISGHVSLYWYRQALGQGPEFLTYFNYEAQQDKSGLPNDRFSAERPEGSISTLTIQRTEQRDSAMYRCASSLSSAGGNGQFFGPGTRLTVL.

This chain joins TRBV7-2 and TRBJ2-7, with 7 nucleotides matching TRBD1. J lost 2 bases, V lost 5 bases, and 9 bases had no gene match. Germline CDR1 SGHTA, CDR2 FQGNSA. The CDR3 is 15 amino acids. CDR3 amino acids: CASSESGTAAYEQYF. The CDR3 coding sequence is TGTGCCAGCAGCGAATCCGGGACAGCGGCCTACGAGCAGTACTTC. The whole variable domain, filled in from reference TRBV7-2 and TRBJ2-7, reads GAGVSQSPSNKVTEKGKDVELRCDPISGHTALYWYRQSLGQGLEFLIYFQGNSAPDKSGLPSDRFSAERTGGSVSTLTIQRTQQEDSAVYLCASSESGTAAYEQYFGPGTRLTVT.

In its sample, this clone was seen many times. The chain employs TRBV7-2 and TRBJ2-1; perhaps TRBD2 as D (5 bases). V gave up 10 bases and J gave up 5 bases, with 15 bases separating them. Germline loops: CDR1 SGHTA, CDR2 FQGNSA. CDR3 length equals 13 residues. The CDR3 region has the DNA TGTGCCACCTCACCCGGGATCAACAATGAGCAGTTCTTC. This translates into CATSPGINNEQFF.

CDR3 loop: CASSQTGASYEQYF. The CDR3 nucleotides are TGTGCCAGTAGCCAGACAGGGGCGTCCTACGAGCAGTACTTC. This chain uses TRBV19 with TRBJ2-7; 8 bases fit TRBD1. CDR3 size: 14 residues. The ends lost 6 bases at V and 1 base at J; junction bases unmatched: 5. CDR1 and CDR2 from the germline V gene are LNHDA and SQIVND (reference sequence). The variable domain in full, with the rest retrieved from reference TRBV19 and TRBJ2-7, is DGGITQSPKYLFRKEGQNVTLSCEQNLNHDAMYWYRQDPGQGLRLIYYSQIVNDFQKGDIAEGYSVSREKKESFPLTVTSAQKNPTAFYLCASSQTGASYEQYFGPGTRLTVT.

The chain is built from TRBV28 and TRBJ1-6; weak D call: TRBD1 (5 bases). This CDR3 comprises 14 residues. V shed 9 bases and J shed 8 bases, with 17 bases lying between them. Germline V gene lookup returns CDR1 MDHEN and CDR2 SYDVKM. The CDR3 sequence: CASRGGMGDSPLHF. The CDR3 DNA reads TGTGCCAGTCGGGGGGGAATGGGTGATTCACCCCTCCACTTT.